A single sample gave rise to the 28 T cell receptor beta chains below, sequenced in a study of T cell changes during pregnancy in multiple sclerosis. The protocol was immunoSEQ multiplex PCR, while the TCRdb copy is restricted to in-frame clones and leaves out a portion. The sample shows 45,000 to 50,000 clones, about 90% of them seen only once. Sequencing was performed on CD4+ T cells from peripheral blood mononuclear cells, taken in the second trimester of pregnancy. The source of these receptors is a female donor in good health, enrolled as a control in a pregnancy study.

The CDR3 spells CASSSNSGGAFTGELFF. The CDR3 DNA reads as TGTGCCAGCAGCTCAAATAGCGGGGGGGCCTTCACCGGGGAGCTGTTTTTT. The rearrangement joins TRBV9 to TRBJ2-2; 11 bases agree with TRBD2. CDR1 and CDR2 from the germline V gene are SGDLS and YYNGEE. V was clipped by 4 bases and J by 4 bases; unmatched bases: 9. The CDR3 length is 17 residues.

In DNA, the CDR3 is TGTGCCAGCTCACAATCGCGGACAGGGAGTGGGACTGAAGCTTTCTTT. Translation: CASSQSRTGSGTEAFF. The chain couples TRBV18 to TRBJ1-1, with TRBD1 matching over 8 bases. Trimming removed 4 bases from V and 5 bases from J; junction bases left unmatched: 12. The CDR3 length is 16 residues. The germline CDR1 and CDR2 sequences are KGHSH and LQKENI.

This clone was counted a few times. This sequence joins TRBV5-4 and TRBJ2-2; possible D gene TRBD1, 6 bases. Germline V gene sequence: CDR1 SGHNT, CDR2 YYREEE (reference sequence). The V gene lost 4 bases and the J gene lost 2 bases, with 9 bases spanning the gap. The length of the CDR3 is 14 residues. This CDR3 is CASSMGHNTGELFF. CDR3 DNA sequence: TGTGCCAGCAGCATGGGACACAACACCGGGGAGCTGTTTTTT.

V and J are TRBV21-1 and TRBJ1-2; the table's D call, TRBD1, was not checked against the DNA. TRBV21-1 is classified as a pseudogene. This CDR3 is 17 amino acids long. As DNA, the CDR3 is TGTGCCAGCAGCAAAGCGGGACAGGGTTTTGTCGACTATGGCTACACCTTC. This sequence encodes CASSKAGQGFVDYGYTF.

The rearrangement links TRBV11-2 to TRBJ1-5; D might be TRBD1 (5 bases). The CDR3 loop spans 15 amino acids. V was cut by 5 bases and J by 7 bases, with 18 bases left in between. The germline CDR1 and CDR2 sequences are SGHAT and FQNNGV. The CDR3 loop is CASSRLTGGLQPQHF. For the CDR3, the DNA is TGTGCCAGCAGCCGACTGACGGGGGGGTTGCAGCCCCAGCATTTT. Complete variable domain (other parts from reference TRBV11-2 and TRBJ1-5): EAGVAQSPRYKIIEKRQSVAFWCNPISGHATLYWYQQILGQGPKLLIQFQNNGVVDDSQLPKDRFSAERLKGVDSTLKIQPAKLEDSAVYLCASSRLTGGLQPQHFGDGTRLSIL.

The CDR3 reads CATTGGAESVSYNEQFF. CDR3 coding DNA: TGTGCCACCACAGGGGGCGCCGAGTCGGTCTCCTACAATGAGCAGTTCTTC. This chain uses TRBV19 with TRBJ2-1; 9 bases line up with TRBD1. V shed 10 bases, J shed 0 bases, and the junction held 13 bases outside the gene matches. CDR1 is LNHDA, CDR2 SQIVND, per germline (reference sequence). The CDR3 sequence is 17 residues long. Based on the CDR3 plus reference TRBV19 and TRBJ2-1, the full variable domain is DGGITQSPKYLFRKEGQNVTLSCEQNLNHDAMYWYRQDPGQGLRLIYYSQIVNDFQKGDIAEGYSVSREKKESFPLTVTSAQKNPTAFYLCATTGGAESVSYNEQFFGPGTRLTVL.

J is TRBJ1-6 and V is TRBV19; 10 nucleotides agree with TRBD1. The CDR3 is 15 residues long. Germline V gene lookup returns CDR1 LNHDA and CDR2 SQIVND (reference sequence). The trim removed 9 bases at V and 5 bases at J, leaving 7 bases unmatched. The CDR3 sequence: CASRQGASNNSPLHF. The CDR3 coding sequence is TGTGCCAGCAGACAGGGGGCGAGTAATAATTCACCCCTCCACTTT. Combining the CDR3 with reference TRBV19 and TRBJ1-6 gives the whole variable domain DGGITQSPKYLFRKEGQNVTLSCEQNLNHDAMYWYRQDPGQGLRLIYYSQIVNDFQKGDIAEGYSVSREKKESFPLTVTSAQKNPTAFYLCASRQGASNNSPLHFGNGTRLTVT.

This chain links TRBV4-3 with TRBJ1-3; 9 bases agree with TRBD1. Germline V gives CDR1 LGHNA, CDR2 YSLEER. With 3 bases clipped from V and 0 bases from J, the junction kept 12 bases outside the gene matches. This CDR3 contains 19 residues. CDR3 loop: CASSQRPPGQGGSGNTIYF. The CDR3 nucleotides read TGCGCCAGCAGCCAGAGACCCCCGGGACAGGGAGGCTCTGGAAACACCATATATTTT.

The J gene is TRBJ2-3, the V gene TRBV5-4, with 9 bases identical to TRBD2. The CDR3 has 18 residues. Germline lookup yields CDR1 SGHNT and CDR2 YYREEE (reference sequence). Unmatched junction bases numbered 17, after V lost 4 bases and J lost 5 bases. The CDR3 region is CASSPKSGGSLEGDTQYF. For the CDR3, the DNA is TGTGCCAGCAGCCCTAAAAGCGGGGGGTCCCTGGAGGGAGATACGCAGTATTTT.

The chain carries TRBV30 and TRBJ2-2; a possible D gene is TRBD1 (5 bases). Germline V gene data show CDR1 as GTSNPN and CDR2 as SVGIG (reference sequence). Between the trimmed V and J ends, which lost 2 bases and 5 bases, there was a span of 12 bases. The CDR3 length is 14 residues. The CDR3 bases are TGTGCCTGGAGTTTAGGCAGGGCGACCGGGGAGCTGTTTTTT. It specifies CAWSLGRATGELFF.

The V and J genes are TRBV10-3 and TRBJ1-5; D is unclear. The V end lost 0 bases, the J end lost 3 bases, and 12 bases lay between the germline ends. This CDR3 is built from 16 residues. Germline V lookup: CDR1 ENHRY, CDR2 SYGVKD. This chain's CDR3 is CAISESGGSNNQPQHF. The CDR3 DNA is TGTGCCATCAGTGAGTCGGGAGGGTCAAACAATCAGCCCCAGCATTTT.

This chain joins TRBV9 and TRBJ2-1, with 11 bases that match TRBD2. The J segment lost 9 bases and the V segment lost 3 bases, leaving 14 bases of the junction unmatched. Germline V lookup: CDR1 SGDLS, CDR2 YYNGEE. The CDR3 runs 17 residues. CDR3 in DNA: TGTGCCAGCAGCGCCCCTAGCGGGGGGTCGTATTTCGGTGAGCAGTTCTTC. Translated, it gives CASSAPSGGSYFGEQFF.

V is TRBV11-2 and J is TRBJ2-5; 15 bases are shared with TRBD2. The J segment lost 4 bases and the V segment lost 5 bases, leaving 5 bases of the junction unmatched. Germline V gene lookup returns CDR1 SGHAT and CDR2 FQNNGV. The CDR3 totals 16 residues. The CDR3 coding sequence is TGTGCCAGCAGCCCAAGGACTAGCGGGGGGGCAGAGACCCAGTACTTC. As protein: CASSPRTSGGAETQYF.

The gene calls are TRBV18 and TRBJ1-1; tentative D call: TRBD1 (6 bases). This CDR3 region has 13 residues. Germline values: CDR1 KGHSH, CDR2 LQKENI. V gave up 3 bases and J gave up 1 base, with 6 bases separating them. The CDR3, as DNA: TGTGCCAGCTCACCGACAGGGAACACTGAAGCTTTCTTT. Its translation: CASSPTGNTEAFF.

The chain combines TRBV5-5 with TRBJ2-1; 7 bases are shared with TRBD2. In germline, CDR1 is SGHKS, CDR2 YYEKEE (reference sequence). The CDR3 spans 15 residues. V lost 3 bases, J lost 6 bases, and 9 bases stayed unmatched. The CDR3 DNA follows: TGTGCCAGCAGCTCGGGAGGTGAGGGGTCCAATGAGCAGTTCTTC. Its translation is CASSSGGEGSNEQFF.

The chain combines TRBV4-3 with TRBJ2-1; TRBD2 agrees at 9 bases. Germline lookup yields CDR1 LGHNA and CDR2 YSLEER. V gave up 0 bases and J gave up 4 bases; unmatched junction bases: 4. This CDR3 comprises 16 residues. CDR3 protein: CASSQDGTSRYNEQFF. In nucleotides, the CDR3 is TGCGCCAGCAGCCAAGACGGGACTAGCCGTTACAATGAGCAGTTCTTC.

With regard to this clone: At one boundary the junction diverges from the germline segment, which might be a read error. The J gene is TRBJ2-7, the V gene TRBV5-1; 10 bases map to TRBD2. The germline V gene encodes CDR1 SGHRS and CDR2 YFSETQ. This CDR3 is built from 15 residues. The CDR3 loop reads CASSPGTSAYNEQYF. DNA for the CDR3: TGTGCCAGCAGCCCGGGGACTAGCGCTTACAACGAGCAGTACTTC.

CDR3 in DNA: TGCGCCAGCAGCCAGGGGCGGGGGGGCCGATACGAGCAGTACTTC. This translates into CASSQGRGGRYEQYF. The chain has TRBV4-3 and TRBJ2-7; 9 bases align to TRBD2. Germline CDR1 reads LGHNA; CDR2 reads YSLEER. Trimming removed 3 bases from V and 4 bases from J; junction bases left unmatched: 7. The CDR3 has 15 residues.

This clone was observed a handful of times. The rearrangement links TRBV29-1 to TRBJ2-1, with 9 bases fitting TRBD2. Germline CDR1 SQVTM, CDR2 ANQGSEA. After removal of 7 bases from V and 7 bases from J, the junction contained 11 bases not matched to a gene. The CDR3 is 14 residues long. The CDR3 DNA follows: TGCAGCGCCACTATGCGGGGGGGCCGAAATGAGCAGTTCTTC. Amino acid sequence: CSATMRGGRNEQFF.

The chain couples TRBV7-2 to TRBJ2-1; TRBD1 might be the D (6 bases). Trimming shortened V by 5 bases and J by 9 bases, and 20 bases separated the two germline ends. Germline loops: CDR1 SGHTA, CDR2 FQGNSA. The CDR3 totals 15 residues. In nucleotides, the CDR3 is TGTGCCAGCAGCAAACCCGACAGGTACCTGGGTGAGCAGTTCTTC. Residues: CASSKPDRYLGEQFF.

This clone appeared a few times. The chain couples TRBV27 to TRBJ2-3; 8 bases fit TRBD1. The CDR3 has 16 residues. With V trimmed by 2 bases and J by 1 base, 5 bases remained unmatched. CDR1 is MNHEY and CDR2 is SMNVEV in the germline V gene (reference sequence). DNA of the CDR3: TGTGCCAGCAGTTTAAACAGGGGGATGCGCACAGATACGCAGTATTTT. As protein: CASSLNRGMRTDTQYF.

The chain employs TRBV7-9 and TRBJ2-5, with TRBD1 matching 9 bases. The germline V gene encodes CDR1 SEHNR and CDR2 FQNEAQ (reference sequence). This CDR3 region has 16 residues. Losses at the gene ends were 1 base for V and 5 bases for J; bases not matched to a gene: 8. The CDR3 loop reads CASSLVVGTGYETQYF. CDR3 sequence (DNA): TGTGCCAGCAGCTTAGTTGTCGGGACAGGGTATGAGACCCAGTACTTC.

The chain joins TRBV5-1 to TRBJ1-2; possible D gene TRBD1, 5 bases. The CDR3 sequence is 12 residues long. Trimming shortened V by 2 bases and J by 8 bases, and 10 bases separated the two germline ends. Germline V gene sequence: CDR1 SGHRS, CDR2 YFSETQ. Here the CDR3 reads CASSFDQGGYTF. The DNA for the CDR3 is TGCGCCAGCAGCTTTGACCAGGGAGGCTACACCTTC.

The J gene is TRBJ2-7, the V gene TRBV6-5; 8 nucleotides agree with TRBD1. Germline CDR1 is MNHEY and CDR2 is SVGAGI. The CDR3 consists of 14 residues. After removal of 7 bases from V and 5 bases from J, the junction contained 10 bases not matched to a gene. As DNA, the CDR3 is TGTGCCAGCAAATCGGGACAGGCAAATGACGAGCAGTACTTC. It yields the protein CASKSGQANDEQYF.

V is TRBV7-2 and J is TRBJ2-1; a possible D gene is TRBD2 (5 bases). With 5 bases removed from V and 9 bases from J, the gap between germline ends came to 14 bases. The CDR3 is 13 residues long. The germline gives CDR1 SGHTA, CDR2 FQGNSA. CDR3 sequence: CASSPGPAGEQFF. The CDR3 DNA reads as TGTGCCAGCAGCCCAGGACCTGCGGGTGAGCAGTTCTTC. Combining the CDR3 with reference TRBV7-2 and TRBJ2-1 gives the whole variable domain GAGVSQSPSNKVTEKGKDVELRCDPISGHTALYWYRQSLGQGLEFLIYFQGNSAPDKSGLPSDRFSAERTGGSVSTLTIQRTQQEDSAVYLCASSPGPAGEQFFGPGTRLTVL.

Worth noting for this clone: This same CDR3 is encoded by further DNA sequences in the sample. The chain links TRBV9 to TRBJ1-1; the D gene is possibly TRBD1 (5 bases). Germline CDR1 reads SGDLS; CDR2 reads YYNGEE. Trimming shortened V by 3 bases and J by 4 bases, and 10 bases separated the two germline ends. The CDR3 contains 13 residues. For the CDR3, the DNA is TGTGCCAGCAGCGGGCAGGGATTCACTGAAGCTTTCTTT. It translates to CASSGQGFTEAFF.

This sequence joins TRBV4-3 and TRBJ2-2; no reliable D call. Germline CDR1 LGHNA, CDR2 YSLEER. V lost 0 bases and J lost 4, with 9 bases in between. The length of the CDR3 is 15 residues. The CDR3 nucleotides read TGCGCCAGCAGCCAAGATACAGAGACCACCGGGGAGCTGTTTTTT. The encoded protein is CASSQDTETTGELFF.

The J gene is TRBJ2-3, the V gene TRBV19; TRBD2 aligns across 7 bases. Germline CDR1 is LNHDA and CDR2 is SQIVND (reference sequence). This CDR3 is built from 15 residues. Losses at the gene ends were 5 bases for V and 6 bases for J; bases not matched to a gene: 11. The CDR3 DNA sequence: TGTGCCAGTAGTCCCGGGGGGATTAGCAGCGATACGCAGTATTTT. Protein: CASSPGGISSDTQYF.